These T cell receptor beta chains were read from a single sample in a study of shared clonotypes between healthy human individuals. Produced via immunoSEQ multiplex PCR; TCRdb's table is partial and in-frame only. The table shows around 2,100,000 clones, with over 85% occurring only once. Sequencing was performed on naive CD8+ T cells sorted from blood. The receptors derive from a man aged 18-30 years in good health. The CDR3 runs from the conserved cysteine through the conserved F or W.

J gene: TRBJ2-5
V gene: TRBV9
CDR3 protein: CASSAERGQDGETQYF

J gene: TRBJ2-7
V gene: TRBV5-6
CDR3 protein: CASSLLDRAHEQYF

J gene: TRBJ1-6
V gene: TRBV6-5
CDR3 protein: CASSYWDSNSPLHF

J gene: TRBJ2-7
V gene: TRBV5-1
CDR3 protein: CASSAGRDYEQYF

J gene: TRBJ2-7
V gene: TRBV5-1
CDR3 protein: CASSLGRNSYEQYF

J gene: TRBJ2-3
V gene: TRBV11-2
CDR3 protein: CASSRNPEDTQYF

J gene: TRBJ2-7
V gene: TRBV6-5
CDR3 protein: CASSYGPEEYF

J gene: TRBJ1-1
V gene: TRBV4-1
CDR3 protein: CASSHPGSMNTEAFF

J gene: TRBJ2-5
V gene: TRBV2
CDR3 protein: CASSGGQGLASETQYF

J gene: TRBJ2-7
V gene: TRBV27
CDR3 protein: CASAVGRIPLYEQYF

J gene: TRBJ1-2
V gene: TRBV14
CDR3 protein: CASSQGWEGAYGYTF

J gene: TRBJ2-7
V gene: TRBV10-2
CDR3 protein: CASSVRGGSYEQYF

J gene: TRBJ2-7
V gene: TRBV5-1
CDR3 protein: CASSLGGLAGGSYEQYF

J gene: TRBJ2-7
V gene: TRBV5-1
CDR3 protein: CASSLDGQPSYEQYF

J gene: TRBJ2-7
V gene: TRBV6-4
CDR3 protein: CASSEGEREAPRSSYEQYF

J gene: TRBJ2-1
V gene: TRBV13
CDR3 protein: CASSFRDVNEQFF

J gene: TRBJ2-7
V gene: TRBV28
CDR3 protein: CASSLTPLTSYEQYF